These 20 T cell receptor beta chains originate from one sample sequenced in a study of CD8+ T cells in alopecia areata. RNA extraction was followed by reverse transcription into cDNA, which acted as the sequencing template. Repertoires were generated with immunoSEQ multiplex PCR, while TCRdb's copy carries only in-frame clones and drops some. In the table there are about 120,000 clones, around three fifths of which are singletons. Treatment meaning: oral pan-JAK inhibitor, 5-10 mg twice daily. The input for sequencing was CD8+ T cells sorted from blood, taken at week 24, from a patient treated with tofacitinib. These receptors were collected from a human donor with alopecia areata.

In its sample, this clone was seen a few times. The chain joins TRBV7-6 to TRBJ1-1; D is unclear. CDR3 length: 15 residues. The V end was cut by 1 base, the J end by 5 bases, with 14 bases between. The germline gives CDR1 SGHVS, CDR2 FNYEAQ. The DNA for the CDR3 is TGTGCCAGCAGCTTAGGGGTCAAGGGAAATACTGAAGCTTTCTTT. Its protein product is CASSLGVKGNTEAFF. Looking up the rest from reference TRBV7-6 and TRBJ1-1 gives the full variable domain: GAGVSQSPRYKVTKRGQDVALRCDPISGHVSLYWYRQALGQGPEFLTYFNYEAQQDKSGLPNDRFSAERPEGSISTLTIQRTEQRDSAMYRCASSLGVKGNTEAFFGQGTRLTVV.

V gene TRBV27 combines with J gene TRBJ2-1, with 7 nucleotides matching TRBD1. The CDR3 consists of 16 residues. Germline CDR1 and CDR2: MNHEY and SMNVEV (reference sequence). Trimming at V came to 6 bases and at J to 6 bases, leaving 14 bases not matched to a gene. For the CDR3, the DNA is TGTGCCAGCAGGCCCACAGGGGTGGTAATTTTCAATGAGCAGTTCTTC. This sequence encodes CASRPTGVVIFNEQFF.

This clone has only a few counts. This chain links TRBV29-1 with TRBJ2-3, with TRBD1 as a possible D gene (5 bases). The CDR3 has 15 amino acids. Germline CDR1 SQVTM, CDR2 ANQGSEA. Trimming removed 4 bases at V and 2 bases at J, with 16 bases between. The CDR3 reads CSVVTGLTPTDTQYF. The CDR3 nucleotides are TGCAGCGTTGTTACAGGCCTTACTCCCACAGATACGCAGTATTTT.

The chain uses TRBV30 and TRBJ1-5; 8 bases are shared with TRBD1. V gave up 5 bases and J gave up 1 base; unmatched junction bases: 4. This CDR3 spans 14 amino acids. CDR1 GTSNPN and CDR2 SVGIG come from the germline V gene (reference sequence). In nucleotides, the CDR3 is TGTGCCTGGGCGACAGGGGCAAGCAATCAGCCCCAGCATTTT. Amino acids: CAWATGASNQPQHF.

This chain uses TRBV6-4 with TRBJ2-1; D is unresolved. Per the germline V gene, CDR1 is MRHNA and CDR2 is SNTAGT. Trimming left V 2 bases short and J 5 bases short, with 7 bases between. The CDR3 totals 13 residues. The CDR3 nucleotides are TGTGCCAGCAGTGACCGCCTGAACAATGAGCAGTTCTTC. It codes for CASSDRLNNEQFF.

This clone has a handful of counts. The chain has TRBV6-5 and TRBJ2-1, with a tentative D call TRBD2 (6 bases). The length of the CDR3 is 14 residues. CDR1 and CDR2 (germline): MNHEY, SVGAGI. Trimming took off 3 bases at V and 10 bases at J, with 16 bases between the two ends. CDR3 nucleotide sequence: TGTGCCAGCAGTTATGGGGAGGTAGTAGACGAGCAGTTCTTC. This translates into CASSYGEVVDEQFF.

This clone was found once. This rearrangement joins TRBV5-6 to TRBJ1-1; no firm D call. Germline V gene sequence: CDR1 SGHDT, CDR2 YYEEEE. This CDR3 has 17 amino acids. The germline V and J ends were trimmed by 0 bases and 0 bases, with 15 bases remaining between them. CDR3 residues: CASSLEALAYMNTEAFF. The CDR3, as DNA: TGTGCCAGCAGCTTGGAGGCACTCGCTTACATGAACACTGAAGCTTTCTTT.

This clone was seen a few times. DNA for the CDR3: TGTGCCAGCAGTTCGCGGGGGGGCGAGGGGAATGAGCAGTTCTTC. It codes for CASSSRGGEGNEQFF. This chain uses TRBV6-6 with TRBJ2-1; TRBD2 matches 9 bases. The V gene end was trimmed by 4 bases and the J gene end by 7 bases; junction bases not matched to a gene: 8. Germline loops: CDR1 MNHNY, CDR2 SVGAGI (reference sequence). This CDR3 contains 15 residues.

The V call is TRBV19, the J call TRBJ1-1; D unclear. Germline CDR1 is LNHDA and CDR2 is SQIVND (reference sequence). CDR3 length: 15 residues. Trimming left V 4 bases short and J 3 bases short, with 15 bases between. CDR3 amino acids: CASSNGFLLDTEAFF. CDR3 sequence (DNA): TGTGCCAGTAGTAATGGGTTCCTCCTGGACACTGAAGCTTTCTTT.

The chain joins TRBV7-3 to TRBJ2-2; D remains ambiguous. The CDR3 is made up of 12 amino acids. Trimming shortened V by 2 bases and J by 8 bases, and 6 bases separated the two germline ends. Looked up from germline, CDR1 is SGHTA and CDR2 is FQGTGA. The CDR3 loop reads CASSLATGELFF. CDR3 DNA sequence: TGTGCCAGCAGCTTAGCAACGGGGGAGCTGTTTTTT.

This clone showed up just a few times. This rearrangement joins TRBV4-2 to TRBJ2-7; TRBD1 matches 9 bases. The ends lost 1 base at V and 4 bases at J; junction bases unmatched: 5. This CDR3 region has 15 residues. Germline-derived CDR1 and CDR2 are LGHNA and YNFKEQ. The CDR3 sequence is CASSQVGQGPYEQYF. CDR3 bases: TGTGCCAGCAGCCAAGTAGGACAGGGGCCGTACGAGCAGTACTTC.

This clone was seen a handful of times. V usage is TRBV2 and J usage is TRBJ2-6; 7 nucleotides line up with TRBD1. With 6 bases clipped from V and 2 bases from J, the junction kept 4 bases outside the gene matches. The CDR3 runs 15 residues. Germline CDR1 SNHLY, CDR2 FYNNEI. Written as DNA, the CDR3 is TGTGCCAGCAGAAACCAGGGGGCTGGGGCCAACGTCCTGACTTTC. It codes for CASRNQGAGANVLTF.

The V and J genes are TRBV7-8 and TRBJ1-5; D not resolved. The germline V and J ends were trimmed by 4 bases and 0 bases, with 7 bases remaining between them. From germline, CDR1 is SGHVS and CDR2 FQNEAQ. The CDR3 loop spans 14 amino acids. The CDR3 bases are TGTGCCAGCAGCTCCAGATATAGCAATCAGCCCCAGCATTTT. Translation: CASSSRYSNQPQHF.

The chain has TRBV9 and TRBJ1-2; 7 bases agree with TRBD1. Germline CDR1 SGDLS, CDR2 YYNGEE. After removal of 5 bases from V and 5 bases from J, the junction contained 15 bases not matched to a gene. This CDR3 has 16 amino acids. Here the CDR3 reads CASRSRTQGRGYGYTF. CDR3 DNA: TGTGCCAGCAGAAGTAGGACACAGGGGAGGGGGTATGGCTACACCTTC.

Only a few counts were recorded for this clone. The chain recombines TRBV13 with TRBJ1-2, with D possibly matching TRBD1 (5 bases). V lost 0 bases and J 7 bases, leaving 15 bases between the germline ends. This CDR3 is 15 amino acids long. The germline V gene encodes CDR1 PRHDT and CDR2 FYEKMQ (reference sequence). The CDR3 loop is CASSLGPGDGRGYTF. In DNA form, the CDR3 reads TGTGCCAGCAGCTTAGGCCCGGGGGACGGCCGTGGCTACACCTTC.

The CDR3 nucleotides are TGTGCCAGCGGGCTCACAGGGTCCTATGGCTACACCTTC. This gives the protein CASGLTGSYGYTF. The V call is TRBV5-6, the J call TRBJ1-2; D might be TRBD1 (6 bases). Germline CDR1 and CDR2: SGHDT and YYEEEE. CDR3 length equals 13 residues. V was shortened by 7 bases and J by 4 bases, with 14 bases between the two germline ends.

The CDR3, as DNA: TGTGCCTGGAGTGTTTTGCCTGAAGCTTTCTTT. Residues: CAWSVLPEAFF. V gene TRBV30 combines with J gene TRBJ1-1; D is ambiguous. Looked up from germline, CDR1 is GTSNPN and CDR2 is SVGIG (reference sequence). The length of the CDR3 is 11 residues. Trimming pared 0 bases from V and 6 bases from J, leaving 5 bases between.

The chain has TRBV6-6 and TRBJ2-5; 8 positions match TRBD2. This CDR3 region has 14 residues. The J segment lost 5 bases and the V segment lost 7 bases, leaving 9 bases of the junction unmatched. The germline V gene has CDR1 MNHNY and CDR2 SVGAGI (reference sequence). Here the CDR3 reads CASTPLTGGETQYF. DNA for the CDR3: TGTGCCAGCACTCCGCTCACGGGGGGGGAGACCCAGTACTTC.

This chain uses TRBV29-1 with TRBJ2-2; D could derive from TRBD1 or TRBD2 (5 bases each). Germline lookup yields CDR1 SQVTM and CDR2 ANQGSEA. CDR3 length equals 14 residues. Trimming took 6 bases from V and 5 from J, leaving 16 bases between them. In DNA form, the CDR3 reads TGCAGCGTAGATACCGGGACGAGTACCGGGGAGCTGTTTTTT. Translation: CSVDTGTSTGELFF.

This chain uses TRBV13 with TRBJ1-2; no reliable D call. The CDR3 sequence is 13 residues long. V lost 5 bases to trimming and J lost 4 bases, with 11 bases between them. CDR1 and CDR2 from the germline V gene are PRHDT and FYEKMQ (reference sequence). The CDR3, as DNA: TGTGCCAGCAGCCTTGGCAGGATCTATGGCTACACCTTC. Translation gives CASSLGRIYGYTF.